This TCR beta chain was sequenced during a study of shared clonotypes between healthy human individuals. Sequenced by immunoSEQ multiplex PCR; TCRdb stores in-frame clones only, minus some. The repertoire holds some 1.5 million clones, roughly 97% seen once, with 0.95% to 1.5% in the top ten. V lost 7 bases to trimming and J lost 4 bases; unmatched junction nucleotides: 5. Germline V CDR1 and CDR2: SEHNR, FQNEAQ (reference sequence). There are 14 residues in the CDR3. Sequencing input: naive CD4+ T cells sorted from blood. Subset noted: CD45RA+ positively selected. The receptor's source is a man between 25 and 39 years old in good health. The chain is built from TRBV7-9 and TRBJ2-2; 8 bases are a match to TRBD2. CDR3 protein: CASNEREPTGELFF. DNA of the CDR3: TGTGCCAGCAACGAGCGGGAGCCCACCGGGGAGCTGTTTTTT.